The 24 T cell receptor beta chains in this list originate from one sample, sequenced in a study of OX40 agonist ivuxolimab in advanced cancers. Libraries were made using the immunoSEQ multiplex PCR assay. Held by TCRdb, this immuneACCESS table contains in-frame sequences only and omits some clones. Under half of the omission traces to an unresolved V gene where checked; the cause of the rest is unknown. In all, the sample holds about 77,000 clones, and 83% of those were seen once. Clones ranked in the top ten supply about 0.73% of the sample. The source material was CD4+ or CD8+ T cells sorted from blood, sampled in a trial of the OX40 agonist ivuxolimab. These receptors came from an adult with an advanced solid tumor such as melanoma, head and neck, liver or kidney cancer.

The chain combines TRBV18 with TRBJ2-7; no definite D call. V was pared by 3 bases and J by 0 bases, with 12 bases between. This CDR3 is built from 15 residues. Per germline, CDR1 KGHSH and CDR2 LQKENI. The CDR3 region has the DNA TGTGCCAGCTCACCCGGCGAGAGGAGCTCCTACGAGCAGTACTTC. It is translated as CASSPGERSSYEQYF. Complete variable domain (other parts from reference TRBV18 and TRBJ2-7): NAGVMQNPRHLVRRRGQEARLRCSPMKGHSHVYWYRQLPEEGLKFMVYLQKENIIDESGMPKERFSAEFPKEGPSILRIQQVVRGDSAAYFCASSPGERSSYEQYFGPGTRLTVT.

This clone was detected only once. This chain joins TRBV11-2 and TRBJ2-7; 8 nucleotides agree with TRBD2. Germline V CDR1 and CDR2: SGHAT, FQNNGV. V dropped 3 bases and J dropped 7; count of bases not matched to a gene: 8. CDR3 length equals 14 residues. The CDR3 protein is CASSLTSANEEQYF. CDR3 nucleotide sequence: TGTGCCAGCAGCTTGACTAGCGCTAACGAAGAGCAGTACTTC.

This chain connects TRBV7-9 to TRBJ1-2; 7 bases line up with TRBD1. In germline, CDR1 is SEHNR, CDR2 FQNEAQ (reference sequence). CDR3 length equals 13 residues. The ends lost 4 bases at V and 3 bases at J; junction bases unmatched: 2. The CDR3 sequence: CASSSGGDYGYTF. The CDR3 DNA reads as TGTGCCAGCAGCTCAGGGGGAGACTATGGCTACACCTTC.

As to this clone: Germline is not matched at one junction end, which may reflect a read error. V usage is TRBV13 and J usage is TRBJ1-6; weak D call: TRBD1 (6 bases). Germline CDR1 is PRHDT and CDR2 is FYEKMQ (reference sequence). CDR3 length: 15 amino acids. The CDR3 loop is CVSSLGDRSNSPLHF. For the CDR3, the DNA is TGTGTCAGCAGCTTGGGAGACAGGTCTAATTCACCCCTCCACTTT.

V usage is TRBV9 and J usage is TRBJ2-1; 9 nucleotides align to TRBD2. The ends lost 4 bases at V and 1 base at J; junction bases unmatched: 9. Germline V gene sequence: CDR1 SGDLS, CDR2 YYNGEE. The CDR3 is 17 residues long. CDR3 bases: TGTGCCAGCAGCCCAGAGACTAGCGGATTATCCTACAATGAGCAGTTCTTC. This encodes CASSPETSGLSYNEQFF.

CDR3 protein: CASSLGSGRAEAEQFF. The CDR3 bases are TGTGCCAGCAGCCTAGGAAGCGGGAGGGCCGAAGCTGAGCAGTTCTTC. The chain employs TRBV7-8 and TRBJ2-1; TRBD2 agrees at 10 bases. CDR1 is SGHVS and CDR2 is FQNEAQ in the germline V gene. The CDR3 runs to 16 residues. Losses at the gene ends were 5 bases for V and 9 bases for J; bases not matched to a gene: 13.

The rearrangement links TRBV28 to TRBJ1-1; 12 bases are a match to TRBD1. The CDR3 contains 15 residues. Germline CDR1 reads MDHEN; CDR2 reads SYDVKM. Trimming cost V 4 bases and J 10 bases; bases outside gene matches: 10. DNA of the CDR3: TGTGCCAGCAGTTCACCGGGACAGGGGGCCAGCGGAGCTTTCTTT. Translated: CASSSPGQGASGAFF.

This chain uses TRBV5-1 with TRBJ2-7; D is undetermined. This CDR3 is 14 amino acids long. V dropped 2 bases and J dropped 3 bases, with 12 bases sitting between them. CDR1 and CDR2 from the germline V gene are SGHRS and YFSETQ. Here the CDR3 DNA reads TGCGCCAGCAGCTTCGGACCTCAAAGCTACGAGCAGTACTTC. It yields the protein CASSFGPQSYEQYF.

The chain links TRBV11-3 to TRBJ2-7; 8 bases line up with TRBD1. The J segment lost 5 bases and the V segment lost 5 bases, leaving 11 bases of the junction unmatched. Germline V gene data show CDR1 as SGHNT and CDR2 as YENEEA. There are 15 residues in the CDR3. The CDR3 loop reads CASSPIGQGAHEQYF. The CDR3, as DNA: TGTGCCAGCAGCCCCATCGGGCAGGGGGCCCACGAGCAGTACTTC.

This rearrangement joins TRBV30 to TRBJ1-6, with TRBD1 matching over 9 bases. J gave up 5 bases and V 3 bases, and 26 bases lay outside the gene matches. Germline CDR1 reads GTSNPN; CDR2 reads SVGIG (reference sequence). This CDR3 is 22 amino acids long. The CDR3, as DNA: TGTGCCTGGAGCCCCGGGACAGGGAAGGTCTTAAACTCCGAACAGAATAATTCACCCCTCCACTTT. This gives the protein CAWSPGTGKVLNSEQNNSPLHF.

The V and J genes are TRBV7-2 and TRBJ2-5; D assignment may be TRBD1 or TRBD2 (5 bases each). This CDR3 comprises 15 residues. The germline gives CDR1 SGHTA, CDR2 FQGNSA. Trimming shortened V by 5 bases and J by 5 bases, and 18 bases separated the two germline ends. For the CDR3, the DNA is TGTGCCAGCAGCCCAACAACCCACGGGGCGGAGACCCAGTACTTC. It specifies CASSPTTHGAETQYF.

The V call is TRBV6-1, the J call TRBJ1-2; tentative D call: TRBD1 (6 bases). Deletions cut 7 bases from V and 6 bases from J, with 18 bases between. CDR1 is MNHNS and CDR2 is SASEGT in the germline V gene. This CDR3 comprises 14 residues. The CDR3 here is CASTTGKGENGYTF. CDR3 coding DNA: TGTGCCAGCACCACCGGAAAGGGGGAGAATGGCTACACCTTC.

V gene TRBV29-1 combines with J gene TRBJ2-5; 8 bases line up with TRBD2. The CDR3 totals 14 residues. The germline CDR1 and CDR2 sequences are SQVTM and ANQGSEA. The V and J ends lost 7 bases and 2 bases, in that order; junction bases with no gene match: 9. The chain's CDR3 is CSARLARRQETQYF. Here the CDR3 DNA reads TGCAGCGCACGACTAGCGCGAAGACAAGAGACCCAGTACTTC.

The rearrangement links TRBV10-3 to TRBJ1-5; D unresolved. CDR1 is ENHRY, CDR2 SYGVKD, per germline. The CDR3 has 14 amino acids. V lost 3 bases and J lost 7, with 13 bases in between. The CDR3 loop reads CAISDWRDQQPQHF. In DNA form, the CDR3 reads TGTGCCATCAGTGATTGGAGGGATCAACAGCCCCAGCATTTT.

V and J are TRBV7-2 and TRBJ2-5, with D hard to call. Germline loops: CDR1 SGHTA, CDR2 FQGNSA. Trimming stripped 4 bases from V and 5 bases from J, with 8 bases between. The CDR3 has 12 residues. CDR3 sequence (DNA): TGTGCCAGCAGCTCCCAGGTGGAGACCCAGTACTTC. Residues: CASSSQVETQYF.

This clone was seen only a few times. The chain recombines TRBV10-3 with TRBJ2-7, with 9 bases aligning to TRBD1. The germline V gene encodes CDR1 ENHRY and CDR2 SYGVKD. This CDR3 has 13 residues. J gave up 6 bases and V 6 bases, and 6 bases lay outside the gene matches. The CDR3 protein is CAISDRGQGEQYF. The CDR3 DNA is TGTGCCATCAGCGACAGGGGACAGGGCGAGCAGTACTTC.

This clone has just a few counts. The V call is TRBV10-2, the J call TRBJ1-5, with D perhaps matching TRBD1 (6 bases). CDR1 and CDR2 from the germline V gene are WSHSY and SAAADI. V shed 3 bases and J shed 0 bases, with 9 bases lying between them. CDR3 length equals 15 residues. The CDR3: CASSEGQSSNQPQHF. CDR3 in DNA: TGCGCCAGCAGTGAAGGACAGTCTAGCAATCAGCCCCAGCATTTT.

The J gene is TRBJ1-2, the V gene TRBV5-5, with D unclear. From germline, CDR1 is SGHKS and CDR2 YYEKEE (reference sequence). This CDR3 has 13 amino acids. V lost 3 bases to trimming and J lost 8 bases, with 14 bases between them. CDR3 DNA: TGTGCCAGCAGCTACCCCTACGGAGTGGGCTACACCTTC. This encodes CASSYPYGVGYTF.

The chain is built from TRBV28 and TRBJ2-1; D perhaps matches TRBD2 (6 bases). V lost 4 bases and J lost 7, with 11 bases in between. Germline assignment: CDR1 MDHEN and CDR2 SYDVKM. This CDR3 is built from 13 residues. The CDR3 DNA follows: TGTGCCAGCAGTTCACCCGGGGGTAATGAGCAGTTCTTC. It yields the protein CASSSPGGNEQFF. Supplemented by reference TRBV28 and TRBJ2-1, the full variable domain reads DVKVTQSSRYLVKRTGEKVFLECVQDMDHENMFWYRQDPGLGLRLIYFSYDVKMKEKGDIPEGYSVSREKKERFSLILESASTNQTSMYLCASSSPGGNEQFFGPGTRLTVL.

A single count supports this clone. The rearrangement joins TRBV6-1 to TRBJ2-1, with D hard to call. V shed 1 base and J shed 11 bases, with 6 bases lying between them. The V gene's germline CDR1 is MNHNS and CDR2 SASEGT. The CDR3 covers 11 residues. CDR3: CASSEGRQQFF. CDR3 nucleotide sequence: TGTGCCAGCAGTGAAGGACGTCAGCAGTTCTTC.

The rearrangement joins TRBV7-9 to TRBJ2-7; TRBD2 agrees at 9 bases. This CDR3 comprises 16 residues. Germline assignment: CDR1 SEHNR and CDR2 FQNEAQ (reference sequence). The J segment lost 4 bases and the V segment lost 10 bases, leaving 17 bases of the junction unmatched. In DNA, the CDR3 is TGTGCCACCAGGGGGGCGGCGGGAGGGCCTGGGTACGAGCAGTACTTC. This encodes CATRGAAGGPGYEQYF.

The CDR3 nucleotides are TGTGCCAGCAGCCGGGGGCAGCAAGTGAACTACGAGCAGTACTTC. Translation: CASSRGQQVNYEQYF. The chain carries TRBV5-4 and TRBJ2-7; D is tentatively TRBD1 or TRBD2 (6 bases each). This CDR3 is 15 amino acids long. Trimming removed 4 bases from V and 3 bases from J, with 17 bases in between. Germline lookup yields CDR1 SGHNT and CDR2 YYREEE (reference sequence). Together with reference TRBV5-4 and TRBJ2-7, the CDR3 gives the full variable domain: ETGVTQSPTHLIKTRGQQVTLRCSSQSGHNTVSWYQQALGQGPQFIFQYYREEENGRGNFPPRFSGLQFPNYSSELNVNALELDDSALYLCASSRGQQVNYEQYFGPGTRLTVT.

The J gene is TRBJ2-3, the V gene TRBV7-2, with D perhaps assigned TRBD1 or TRBD2 (6 bases each). Per germline, CDR1 SGHTA and CDR2 FQGNSA. The CDR3 length is 15 residues. Deletions cut 1 base from V and 3 bases from J, with 11 bases between. CDR3 nucleotide sequence: TGTGCCAGCAGCTTAGAAGGGGGGCCTACAGATACGCAGTATTTT. Protein: CASSLEGGPTDTQYF.

The chain joins TRBV1 to TRBJ2-5. TRBV1 is a listed pseudogene. The CDR3 totals 15 residues. The DNA of the CDR3 is TGCACCAGCAGCCAAGCGGGGGCGCGTGGAGAGACCCAGTACTTC. Its translation: CTSSQAGARGETQYF.